The entry below describes one T cell receptor (beta chain). Its antigen is undetermined. The source of the sample is a study of cytomegalovirus exposure and HLA in healthy donors. Study-wide results and limits: In a later analysis, V- and J-gene trimming of beta chains associated with a DCLRE1C missense variant, replicated independently. A later analysis, which compared TCR beta chains of equal frequency, found the HLA-associated ones more clonally expanded.

PCR involved 60 Vbeta and 13 Jbeta primers. Per the study methods: Later work found 80 million or so unique TCR beta chains, with about 10 million shared. Sequencing was performed with immunoSEQ multiplex PCR; in TCRdb, only in-frame clones are kept and a portion is missing. V, J and clone size derive from that table, while D and trimming were established from the DNA sequence. Found here are some 190,000 clones, just over 75% of them singletons; the top ten hold about 1.5%. Trimming removed 1 base at V and 8 bases at J, with 27 bases between. CDR3 length equals 18 residues. CDR1 and CDR2 (germline): MNHNS, SASEGT.

The chain recombines TRBV6-1 with TRBJ2-7; D perhaps matches TRBD2 (5 bases). This clonotype was obtained from a man younger than 35 in good health and CMV-seronegative. The material sequenced was PBMCs. The CDR3 loop reads CASSEGRGLAGRYGQQYF. CDR3 nucleotide sequence: TGTGCCAGCAGTGAAGGGCGAGGGCTAGCCGGCCGATACGGCCAGCAGTACTTC.